This T cell receptor (beta chain) was documented in a study of shared clonotypes between healthy human individuals. Study-level results: Researchers sampled blood only, noting tissue repertoires likely differ.

CDR3 length equals 21 residues. V was clipped by 0 bases and J by 2 bases; unmatched bases: 16. Germline CDR1 reads WNHNN; CDR2 reads SYGVQD (reference sequence). Recent acute infections and vaccinations were absent in the healthy HIV-negative adult donors. Scientists sequenced DNA from unsorted PBMC on ten immunoSEQ deep assay plates. This table comes from immunoSEQ multiplex PCR, and its TCRdb copy is limited to in-frame clones, with some not included. The sample yields more than 400,000 clones, over 70% seen once. On this clone itself: Its target is unknown.

The TCR comes from a woman aged 40-49 years in good health. Some clones in this sample may be carry-over from other donors' samples. V gene TRBV10-1 combines with J gene TRBJ2-1; TRBD1 matches at 10 bases. Sequencing was carried out using PBMCs. CDR3 residues: CASSESLTGQGTLAAYNEQFF. The CDR3 bases are TGCGCCAGCAGTGAGTCGCTGACGGGACAGGGGACCCTAGCGGCCTACAATGAGCAGTTCTTC.